The rows below give T cell receptor beta chains drawn from one sample of a study of blood T cells in healthy people across ages. TCRdb reprocessed the 5' RACE reads with MiXCR, giving one entry per CDR3 protein. This sample has around 1,000,000 distinct CDR3 sequences; roughly 24% occur once, and the top ten carry approximately 0.71%. In addition, the sample was reused for a study of T cells of mothers and their children.

Sequenced: blood. These receptor sequences come from a girl aged 2-9 years in good health. Each CDR3 is given with its conserved first and last residue. A D gene is named only where the DNA matches it firmly. Clone size is given for some rows only: seen once, a few or many times, or a class if the clone is expanded.

abundance: -
v_gene: TRBV5-1
j_gene: TRBJ2-5
d_gene: TRBD2
CDR3aa: CASSWGGSSQETQYF
CDR3nt: TGCGCCAGCAGCTGGGGCGGGAGTTCTCAAGAGACCCAGTACTTC

abundance: -
v_gene: TRBV27
j_gene: TRBJ1-5
d_gene: -
CDR3aa: CASSFSGAYNQPQHF
CDR3nt: TGTGCCAGCAGTTTCTCAGGGGCCTACAATCAGCCCCAGCATTTT

abundance: few
v_gene: TRBV12-3/TRBV12-4
j_gene: TRBJ2-1
d_gene: -
CDR3aa: CASSLFGGTVDNEQFF
CDR3nt: TGTGCCAGCAGTTTATTCGGCGGGACCGTAGACAATGAGCAGTTCTTC

abundance: -
v_gene: TRBV7-2
j_gene: TRBJ2-5
d_gene: -
CDR3aa: CASSPPWSQETQYF
CDR3nt: TGTGCCAGCAGCCCCCCTTGGTCCCAAGAGACCCAGTACTTC

abundance: -
v_gene: TRBV7-9
j_gene: TRBJ1-2
d_gene: TRBD1
CDR3aa: CASSDGAYRGGGDGYTF
CDR3nt: TGTGCCAGCAGCGACGGGGCCTACAGGGGTGGAGGCGATGGCTACACCTTC

abundance: -
v_gene: TRBV6-5
j_gene: TRBJ2-5
d_gene: -
CDR3aa: CASSYSAEQETQYF
CDR3nt: TGTGCCAGCAGTTACTCGGCAGAACAAGAGACCCAGTACTTC

abundance: -
v_gene: TRBV11-3
j_gene: TRBJ1-1
d_gene: TRBD1
CDR3aa: CASSPWDRENTEAFF
CDR3nt: TGTGCCAGCAGCCCGTGGGACAGGGAGAACACTGAAGCTTTCTTT

abundance: -
v_gene: TRBV9
j_gene: TRBJ1-1
d_gene: -
CDR3aa: CASSAGVNRDGTEAFF
CDR3nt: TGTGCCAGCAGCGCTGGAGTTAACAGGGACGGCACTGAAGCTTTCTTT

abundance: few
v_gene: TRBV20-1
j_gene: TRBJ2-7
d_gene: -
CDR3aa: CSATEDSLDYEQYF
CDR3nt: TGCAGTGCAACCGAGGACAGCCTAGACTACGAGCAGTACTTC

abundance: -
v_gene: TRBV7-2
j_gene: TRBJ2-7
d_gene: -
CDR3aa: CASSPERGPYEQYF
CDR3nt: TGTGCCAGCAGCCCAGAACGGGGCCCCTACGAGCAGTACTTC

abundance: -
v_gene: TRBV20-1
j_gene: TRBJ1-4
d_gene: -
CDR3aa: CSARDLMFKGTYNEKLFF
CDR3nt: TGCAGTGCTAGAGATCTTATGTTTAAGGGGACCTATAATGAAAAACTGTTTTTT

abundance: few
v_gene: TRBV7-9
j_gene: TRBJ2-5
d_gene: -
CDR3aa: CASSPRPVARQETQYF
CDR3nt: TGTGCCAGCAGCCCCCGTCCGGTGGCCCGACAAGAGACCCAGTACTTC

abundance: -
v_gene: TRBV13
j_gene: TRBJ2-7
d_gene: -
CDR3aa: CATSIEPGGTSSYEQYF
CDR3nt: TGTGCCACCAGCATCGAACCCGGAGGAACTAGCTCCTACGAGCAGTACTTC

abundance: few
v_gene: TRBV6-2/TRBV6-3
j_gene: TRBJ2-3
d_gene: -
CDR3aa: CASSYDQLTSHVDTQYF
CDR3nt: TGTGCCAGCAGTTATGACCAGCTTACATCCCATGTGGATACGCAGTATTTT

abundance: -
v_gene: TRBV4-1
j_gene: TRBJ2-2
d_gene: TRBD2
CDR3aa: CASSQARVAGGNTGELFF
CDR3nt: TGCGCCAGCAGCCAAGCTAGGGTGGCGGGGGGGAACACCGGGGAGCTGTTTTTT

abundance: many
v_gene: TRBV27
j_gene: TRBJ2-1
d_gene: -
CDR3aa: CASSLMGDEQFF
CDR3nt: TGTGCCAGCAGTTTAATGGGGGATGAGCAGTTCTTC

abundance: -
v_gene: TRBV2
j_gene: TRBJ2-5
d_gene: -
CDR3aa: CASSEAWDYDSQETQYF
CDR3nt: TGTGCCAGCAGTGAAGCTTGGGATTACGACAGCCAAGAGACCCAGTACTTC

abundance: -
v_gene: TRBV7-2
j_gene: TRBJ2-1
d_gene: -
CDR3aa: CVSSLGGGEQFF
CDR3nt: TGTGTCAGCAGCTTGGGCGGCGGAGAGCAGTTCTTC

abundance: -
v_gene: TRBV6-1
j_gene: TRBJ1-1
d_gene: -
CDR3aa: CASFKFFRVGTEAFF
CDR3nt: TGTGCCAGCTTCAAATTCTTCAGGGTGGGCACTGAAGCTTTCTTT

abundance: -
v_gene: TRBV11-1
j_gene: TRBJ2-6
d_gene: -
CDR3aa: CASSLRQAISGANVLTF
CDR3nt: TGTGCCAGCAGCTTACGCCAGGCTATCTCTGGGGCCAACGTCCTGACTTTC

abundance: -
v_gene: TRBV20-1
j_gene: TRBJ1-4
d_gene: -
CDR3aa: CSASRQIATNEKLFF
CDR3nt: TGCAGTGCTAGCAGGCAGATTGCAACTAATGAAAAACTGTTTTTT

abundance: few
v_gene: TRBV7-8
j_gene: TRBJ1-5
d_gene: TRBD1
CDR3aa: CASSWTGEGNQPQHF
CDR3nt: TGTGCCAGCAGCTGGACAGGCGAGGGCAATCAGCCCCAGCATTTT

abundance: few
v_gene: TRBV2
j_gene: TRBJ2-3
d_gene: -
CDR3aa: CASSRWGASGPDTQYF
CDR3nt: TGTGCCAGCAGTCGGTGGGGCGCATCGGGTCCAGATACGCAGTATTTT

abundance: -
v_gene: TRBV20-1
j_gene: TRBJ2-5
d_gene: TRBD2
CDR3aa: CSASRAGPETQYF
CDR3nt: TGCAGTGCTTCTCGAGCGGGACCAGAGACCCAGTACTTC

abundance: -
v_gene: TRBV6-2/TRBV6-3
j_gene: TRBJ2-5
d_gene: -
CDR3aa: CASSKLRDPPWKTQYF
CDR3nt: TGTGCCAGCAGTAAGCTAAGGGACCCGCCTTGGAAGACCCAGTACTTC

abundance: -
v_gene: TRBV5-1
j_gene: TRBJ2-5
d_gene: TRBD2
CDR3aa: CASSFVAGVRETQYF
CDR3nt: TGCGCCAGCAGCTTCGTAGCGGGAGTGAGAGAGACCCAGTACTTC

abundance: -
v_gene: TRBV29-1
j_gene: TRBJ2-7
d_gene: -
CDR3aa: CSGGEVTLLYEQYF
CDR3nt: TGCAGCGGGGGGGAGGTGACTCTCCTGTACGAGCAGTACTTC

abundance: few
v_gene: TRBV5-1
j_gene: TRBJ2-7
d_gene: -
CDR3aa: CASSPWGSLESPYEQYF
CDR3nt: TGCGCCAGCAGCCCGTGGGGCAGTCTAGAGTCACCCTACGAGCAGTACTTC

abundance: few
v_gene: TRBV29-1
j_gene: TRBJ2-7
d_gene: TRBD1
CDR3aa: CSVLNGDRGYEQYF
CDR3nt: TGCAGCGTCCTAAATGGGGACAGGGGATACGAGCAGTACTTC

abundance: few
v_gene: TRBV4-2
j_gene: TRBJ2-7
d_gene: -
CDR3aa: CASSQGPATSYEQYF
CDR3nt: TGTGCCAGCAGCCAAGGTCCAGCAACCTCCTACGAGCAGTACTTC

abundance: many
v_gene: TRBV29-1
j_gene: TRBJ2-3
d_gene: TRBD1
CDR3aa: CSVQGTGDSTDTQYF
CDR3nt: TGCAGCGTACAAGGGACAGGGGATAGCACAGATACGCAGTATTTT

abundance: few
v_gene: TRBV28
j_gene: TRBJ2-5
d_gene: TRBD2
CDR3aa: CASSFAGVEETQYF
CDR3nt: TGTGCCAGCAGTTTTGCGGGAGTAGAGGAGACCCAGTACTTC

abundance: few
v_gene: TRBV7-9
j_gene: TRBJ2-5
d_gene: -
CDR3aa: CASSDYSSERYF
CDR3nt: TGTGCCAGCAGCGACTATTCGTCCGAGCGGTACTTC

abundance: few
v_gene: TRBV7-9
j_gene: TRBJ1-1
d_gene: -
CDR3aa: CASSFGVRTEAFF
CDR3nt: TGTGCCAGCTCCTTCGGGGTTAGGACTGAAGCTTTCTTT

abundance: few
v_gene: TRBV20-1
j_gene: TRBJ2-1
d_gene: -
CDR3aa: CSAREWGEQFF
CDR3nt: TGCAGTGCTAGAGAATGGGGTGAGCAGTTCTTC

abundance: few
v_gene: TRBV5-1
j_gene: TRBJ2-1
d_gene: -
CDR3aa: CASSLSRQLNEQFF
CDR3nt: TGCGCCAGCAGCTTATCACGGCAGTTAAATGAGCAGTTCTTC

abundance: few
v_gene: TRBV2
j_gene: TRBJ1-5
d_gene: -
CDR3aa: CASSLTSVLGWGNQPQHF
CDR3nt: TGTGCCAGCAGTTTAACGTCCGTGTTAGGGTGGGGAAATCAGCCCCAGCATTTT

abundance: few
v_gene: TRBV3-1
j_gene: TRBJ1-2
d_gene: TRBD1
CDR3aa: CASSQASGGYGYTF
CDR3nt: TGTGCCAGCAGCCAAGCCTCAGGGGGCTATGGCTACACCTTC

abundance: few
v_gene: TRBV29-1
j_gene: TRBJ2-5
d_gene: -
CDR3aa: CSVVFSRTEETQYF
CDR3nt: TGCAGCGTTGTGTTCTCCAGGACTGAAGAGACCCAGTACTTC

abundance: -
v_gene: TRBV6-5
j_gene: TRBJ2-5
d_gene: -
CDR3aa: CASSYSNVGGGARETQYF
CDR3nt: TGTGCCAGCAGTTACTCGAATGTGGGAGGGGGGGCCAGGGAGACCCAGTACTTC

abundance: -
v_gene: TRBV11-2
j_gene: TRBJ1-2
d_gene: -
CDR3aa: CASSSIRKGDYGYTF
CDR3nt: TGTGCCAGCAGCTCAATACGTAAAGGGGACTATGGCTACACCTTC

abundance: -
v_gene: TRBV6-6
j_gene: TRBJ2-5
d_gene: -
CDR3aa: CASSSPERGETQYF
CDR3nt: TGTGCCAGCAGTTCACCTGAAAGGGGGGAGACCCAGTACTTC

abundance: -
v_gene: TRBV7-2
j_gene: TRBJ1-4
d_gene: TRBD1
CDR3aa: CASSMGQNEKLFF
CDR3nt: TGTGCCAGCAGCATGGGACAGAATGAAAAGCTGTTTTTT

abundance: -
v_gene: TRBV29-1
j_gene: TRBJ1-1
d_gene: -
CDR3aa: CSARIPKGIPANTEAFF
CDR3nt: TGCAGCGCCAGAATCCCGAAAGGGATCCCGGCGAACACTGAAGCTTTCTTT

abundance: few
v_gene: TRBV6-5
j_gene: TRBJ1-2
d_gene: -
CDR3aa: CATTYSLTYGYTF
CDR3nt: TGTGCCACTACCTACAGCCTGACCTATGGCTACACCTTC

abundance: many
v_gene: TRBV15
j_gene: TRBJ2-4
d_gene: -
CDR3aa: CATSWGIRGEAKNIQYF
CDR3nt: TGTGCCACCAGCTGGGGAATCAGGGGTGAAGCCAAAAACATTCAGTACTTC

abundance: -
v_gene: TRBV4-1
j_gene: TRBJ2-3
d_gene: -
CDR3aa: CASSQSDPSTDTQYF
CDR3nt: TGCGCCAGCAGCCAGTCAGATCCTAGCACAGATACGCAGTATTTT

abundance: few
v_gene: TRBV21-1
j_gene: TRBJ1-6
d_gene: -
CDR3aa: CASSNQLGHSNSPLHF
CDR3nt: TGTGCCAGCAGCAACCAACTGGGACATTCTAATTCACCCCTCCACTTT